Listed below are T cell receptor beta chains from one sample, sequenced in a study of cytomegalovirus exposure and HLA in healthy donors. Only in-frame clones appear in the TCRdb table, and some are missing; sequencing was by immunoSEQ multiplex PCR. The sample has about 99,000 clones; around four fifths are singletons. The specimen sequenced was PBMCs. The receptors come from a woman in her forties in good health and CMV-seronegative. CDR3s include the opening cysteine and the closing phenylalanine or tryptophan. Each record gives: J gene, V gene, clone size, D gene, CDR3 DNA, CDR3 protein. A D gene is named only where the DNA matches it firmly. Clone size is shown for a subset of rows, as once, few, many or a class of expanded clone.

>TRBJ2-1|TRBV7-8|.|.
TGTGCCAGCAGCCCAGGGGAGCCCTACAATGAGCAGTTCTTC
CASSPGEPYNEQFF
>TRBJ1-5|TRBV28|.|.
TGTGCCAGCACCTCCCGTCGGGGAATTCAGCCCCAGCATTTT
CASTSRRGIQPQHF
>TRBJ2-2|TRBV28|.|.
TGTGCCAGCAGTTGGGACACCTTGGGGACCGGGGAGCTGTTTTTT
CASSWDTLGTGELFF
>TRBJ2-1|TRBV7-8|once|TRBD2
TGTGCCAGCAGCCAGACTAGCGGACCATACAATGAGCAGTTCTTC
CASSQTSGPYNEQFF
>TRBJ1-5|TRBV5-5|.|TRBD1
TGTGCCAGCAGACCAGACAGGGGCAATCAGCCCCAGCATTTT
CASRPDRGNQPQHF
>TRBJ1-5|TRBV28|.|TRBD1
TGTGCCAGCACCTATGACAGGGGAAATCAGCCCCAGCATTTT
CASTYDRGNQPQHF
>TRBJ2-7|TRBV13|.|.
TGTGCCAGCAGCGAAAGAGTTCTGCGCGAGCAGTACTTC
CASSERVLREQYF
>TRBJ2-7|TRBV7-9|.|TRBD2
TGTGCCAGCAGCTTAGGGGGACTAGGCGCCTACGAGCAGTACTTC
CASSLGGLGAYEQYF
>TRBJ1-5|TRBV5-1|.|.
TGCGCCAGCAGCTTGGGACTCTCTAGCAATCAGCCCCAGCATTTT
CASSLGLSSNQPQHF
>TRBJ1-5|TRBV6-1|.|TRBD1
TGTGCCAGCAGTGAAATTCGACAGGGCGATCAGCCCCAGCATTTT
CASSEIRQGDQPQHF
>TRBJ1-1|TRBV4-3|once|.
TGCGCCAGCAGCCAAGATATGAGGGGAGGGGCTAACACTGAAGCTTTCTTT
CASSQDMRGGANTEAFF
>TRBJ1-1|TRBV19|.|.
TGTGCCAGTAGCGACCACCCTATAGGGGTTAGGACTGAAGCTTTCTTT
CASSDHPIGVRTEAFF
>TRBJ1-1|TRBV6-1|.|TRBD1
TGTGCCAGCAGTGAAGCGCGTGGACAGGGGAGGAGGTGGACTGAAGCTTTCTTT
CASSEARGQGRRWTEAFF
>TRBJ2-1|TRBV28|.|TRBD2
TGTGCCAGCAGCCTCGGACTAGCGGGACGCAATGAGCAGTTCTTC
CASSLGLAGRNEQFF
>TRBJ1-2|TRBV27|.|.
TGTGCCAGCCGTGGGCAGGATAGTGGCTACACCTTC
CASRGQDSGYTF
>TRBJ2-1|TRBV15|.|TRBD1
TGTGCCACCAGCAGAACGGCCGGGACAGGGTACAATGAGCAGTTCTTC
CATSRTAGTGYNEQFF
>TRBJ1-2|TRBV11-2|.|.
TGTGCCAGCAGCTCGGAGCCGACAGGCTGGGGGGGCTACACCTTC
CASSSEPTGWGGYTF
>TRBJ2-3|TRBV4-2|.|.
TGTGCCAGCAGCCAAGTCGGGGATACGCAGTATTTT
CASSQVGDTQYF
>TRBJ2-7|TRBV27|.|TRBD1
TGTGCCAGTGGACAGGGGGTGTACGAGCAGTACTTC
CASGQGVYEQYF
>TRBJ2-1|TRBV30|.|.
TGTGCCTGGAATGCTGGAGGAAACAATGAGCAGTTCTTC
CAWNAGGNNEQFF
>TRBJ2-2|TRBV5-1|.|.
TGCGCCAGCAGCTTTGAGCCCGGGGAGCTGTTTTTT
CASSFEPGELFF
>TRBJ2-7|TRBV5-4|.|TRBD1
TGTGCCAGCAGCCCGGGGACAGGGGGCAGTTACGAGCAGTACTTC
CASSPGTGGSYEQYF
>TRBJ2-7|TRBV5-1|.|.
TGCGCCAGCAGCTTGGTCGTTGGAGGAAACGAGCAGTACTTC
CASSLVVGGNEQYF
>TRBJ2-3|TRBV7-6|once|TRBD1
TGTGCCAGCAGGCTAGGGGGCGGTCCAGATACGCAGTATTTT
CASRLGGGPDTQYF
>TRBJ1-5|TRBV28|few|TRBD1
TGTGCCAGCACCGGGACAGGACGATATCAGCCCCAGCATTTT
CASTGTGRYQPQHF
>TRBJ2-7|TRBV28|.|TRBD1
TGTGCCAGCAATGGGGACAGACTCAGCTCCTACGAGCAGTACTTC
CASNGDRLSSYEQYF
>TRBJ1-2|TRBV5-5|.|.
TGTGCCAGCAGCAAAGGGACACTTAAAGGGGATGGCTACACCTTC
CASSKGTLKGDGYTF
>TRBJ2-5|TRBV28|.|.
TGTGCCAGCAGTTTTTTTCTGGACAGTCAAGAGACCCAGTACTTC
CASSFFLDSQETQYF
>TRBJ1-2|TRBV28|.|.
TGTGCCAGCAGTCAGACAGTACCGATGAGGTACACCTTC
CASSQTVPMRYTF
>TRBJ1-2|TRBV19|.|.
TGTGCCAGTAGTATAGGGGACACATATGGCTACACCTTC
CASSIGDTYGYTF
>TRBJ2-5|TRBV7-2|once|.
TGTGCCAGCAACCCAACTCTGAGAGGATGGAAGACCCAGTACTTC
CASNPTLRGWKTQYF
>TRBJ1-4|TRBV30|.|TRBD1
TGTGCCGGATCAAAGCGTAGGACAGGAGGGGAAAAACTGTTTTTT
CAGSKRRTGGEKLFF
>TRBJ2-2|TRBV29-1|.|TRBD1
TGCAGCGCTCGGGACAGGGCGGGGGCCGGGGAGCTGTTTTTT
CSARDRAGAGELFF
>TRBJ2-4|TRBV28|.|.
TGTGCCAGCAGTTTGCGGGACTCTGGAGCCAAAAACATTCAGTACTTC
CASSLRDSGAKNIQYF
>TRBJ2-2|TRBV28|.|.
TGTGCCAGCAGGGTCCCGGGAAGTATCGGGGAGCTGTTTTTT
CASRVPGSIGELFF
>TRBJ2-3|TRBV7-3|once|TRBD2
TGTGCCAGCAGCCCCATAGCGGGAGGCTCGGGCACAGATACGCAGTATTTT
CASSPIAGGSGTDTQYF
>TRBJ1-2|TRBV9|few|.
TGTGCCAGCAGCGTACAGGAGGGTCAATATGGCTACACCTTC
CASSVQEGQYGYTF
>TRBJ2-3|TRBV19|.|.
TGTGCCAGTAGTATCGGACTCGGCGTAGATACGCAGTATTTT
CASSIGLGVDTQYF
>TRBJ1-2|TRBV9|.|TRBD1
TGTGCCAGCAGCGCAAGACAGGGAGATGGCTACACCTTC
CASSARQGDGYTF
>TRBJ2-1|TRBV7-6|.|TRBD2
TGTGCCAGCAGCTTAGGTTCTACCGGGACTAGCAGTAAGATTGAGCAGTTCTTC
CASSLGSTGTSSKIEQFF
>TRBJ2-6|TRBV2|once|.
TGTGCCAGCAGTTCAGGACAGACACTCTCTGGGGCCAACGTCCTGACTTTC
CASSSGQTLSGANVLTF
>TRBJ1-2|TRBV5-4|once|.
TGTGCCAGCAGCTCCCACTCAAACTATGGCTACACCTTC
CASSSHSNYGYTF
>TRBJ2-1|TRBV28|.|.
TGTGCCAGCAGTCCCTCTGTGGGAGGAGTGGGCAATGAGCAGTTCTTC
CASSPSVGGVGNEQFF
>TRBJ1-2|TRBV12-5|.|.
TGTGCTAGTGGTTTCGGGGGACCCTATGGCTACACCTTC
CASGFGGPYGYTF
>TRBJ2-5|TRBV28|.|TRBD2
TGTGCCAGCGCACGACTAGCGGGAGGGGAAGAGACCCAGTACTTC
CASARLAGGEETQYF
>TRBJ2-7|TRBV7-2|.|.
TGTGCCAGCAGCTTATTGCGGAGGACGGGGGAGCAGTACTTC
CASSLLRRTGEQYF
>TRBJ2-6|TRBV5-6|few|.
TGTGCCAGCAGCTTGGTTGGGGGGGGGCCCTCTGGGGCCAACGTCCTGACTTTC
CASSLVGGGPSGANVLTF
>TRBJ2-7|TRBV6-5|.|TRBD1
TGTGCCAGCAGCTCTACCGGGACAGGGACCTACGAGCAGTACTTC
CASSSTGTGTYEQYF
>TRBJ2-7|TRBV18|.|.
TGTGCCAGCTCACCAAAGGAACGACTAAGCTACGAGCAGTACTTC
CASSPKERLSYEQYF
>TRBJ2-2|TRBV7-6|.|TRBD1
TGTGCCAGCAGCAACCGACAGGGTTCCCCCGGGGAGCTGTTTTTT
CASSNRQGSPGELFF
>TRBJ1-1|TRBV5-1|.|.
TGCGCCAGCAGCTTGGCCAAGGGGTACGCTGAAGCTTTCTTT
CASSLAKGYAEAFF
>TRBJ2-2|TRBV10-3|few|.
TGTGCCATCAGACAGTCTGCCGGGGAGCTGTTTTTT
CAIRQSAGELFF
>TRBJ2-1|TRBV5-4|.|.
TGTGCCAGCAGCTTGGAGGGAGATGCCTACAATGAGCAGTTCTTC
CASSLEGDAYNEQFF